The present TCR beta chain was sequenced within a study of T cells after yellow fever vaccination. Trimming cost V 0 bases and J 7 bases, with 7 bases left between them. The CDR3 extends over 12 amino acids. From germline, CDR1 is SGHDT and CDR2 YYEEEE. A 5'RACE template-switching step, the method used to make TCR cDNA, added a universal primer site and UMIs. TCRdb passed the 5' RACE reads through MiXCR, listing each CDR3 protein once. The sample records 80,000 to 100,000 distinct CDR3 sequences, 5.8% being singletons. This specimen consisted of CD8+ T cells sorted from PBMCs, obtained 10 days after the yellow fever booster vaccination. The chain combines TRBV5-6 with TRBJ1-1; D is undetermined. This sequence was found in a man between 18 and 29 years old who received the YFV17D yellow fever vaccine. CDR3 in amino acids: CASSLGIGEAFF. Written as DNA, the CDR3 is TGTGCCAGCAGCTTGGGTATTGGTGAAGCTTTCTTT.